The 6 T cell receptor beta chains listed next were all sequenced from one sample in a study of neoadjuvant anti-PD-1 for oral cavity cancer (dated by TCRdb to the early 2020s). This sample's time point label indicates: after neoadjuvant nivolumab, at surgical resection. Libraries were prepared through the immunoSEQ multiplex PCR assay. TCRdb took over this immuneACCESS table, retaining in-frame rearrangements with V and J assigned. Such tables are incomplete; in checked studies, under half of the missing clones stem from an unresolved V gene, and the remainder is unexplained. Across this sample there are over 10,000 clones, with roughly 70% seen only once. Approximately 3% of the sample is in the top ten clones. Sample: PBMCs, taken after nivolumab (anti-PD-1) treatment. These receptors were collected from a person between 40 and 85 years old with oral cavity squamous cell carcinoma.

The chain uses TRBV5-1 and TRBJ1-4, with 7 nucleotides matching TRBD1. Germline-derived CDR1 and CDR2 are SGHRS and YFSETQ. The V and J ends lost 2 bases and 3 bases, in that order; junction bases with no gene match: 7. This CDR3 spans 16 amino acids. The CDR3 here is CASSLNSGTANEKLFF. The CDR3 bases are TGCGCCAGCAGCTTAAATTCCGGGACAGCTAATGAAAAACTGTTTTTT.

V is TRBV6-5 and J is TRBJ2-1; D possibly corresponds to TRBD1 (6 bases). The CDR3 contains 12 residues. Between the trimmed V and J ends, which lost 0 bases and 13 bases, there was a span of 10 bases. Germline CDR1 reads MNHEY; CDR2 reads SVGAGI. CDR3 residues: CASSYSTGPQFF. As DNA, the CDR3 is TGTGCCAGCAGTTACTCGACAGGTCCACAGTTCTTC.

This clone has a single count. This sequence joins TRBV5-1 and TRBJ2-5, with TRBD1 matching 7 bases. V trimming: 3 bases; J trimming: 3 bases; junction bases outside the gene matches: 8. The CDR3 is made up of 15 amino acids. Germline-derived CDR1 and CDR2 are SGHRS and YFSETQ. The CDR3 reads CASSSLQGPKETQYF. The CDR3 DNA reads as TGCGCCAGCAGCTCGTTACAGGGGCCAAAAGAGACCCAGTACTTC. Full variable domain (missing parts from reference TRBV5-1 and TRBJ2-5): KAGVTQTPRYLIKTRGQQVTLSCSPISGHRSVSWYQQTPGQGLQFLFEYFSETQRNKGNFPGRFSGRQFSNSRSEMNVSTLELGDSALYLCASSSLQGPKETQYFGPGTRLLVL.

This clone was seen a handful of times. The chain employs TRBV6-5 and TRBJ2-7; D is unresolved. The germline V gene has CDR1 MNHEY and CDR2 SVGAGI. Trimming left V 4 bases short and J 3 bases short, with 4 bases between. This CDR3 comprises 11 residues. CDR3 sequence reads: CASSSNYEQYF. CDR3 in DNA: TGTGCCAGCAGTTCGAACTACGAGCAGTACTTC.

The V gene is TRBV6-5, the J gene TRBJ2-7, with D tentatively TRBD2 (6 bases). V shed 6 bases and J shed 1 base, with 16 bases lying between them. Germline values: CDR1 MNHEY, CDR2 SVGAGI. This CDR3 is 15 amino acids long. Written as DNA, the CDR3 is TGTGCCAGCAGGGAGGGAACGGGGCTTTCCTACGAGCAGTACTTC. This sequence encodes CASREGTGLSYEQYF.

The sample holds one count of this clone. The chain has TRBV2 and TRBJ1-5; TRBD1 might be the D (5 bases). The CDR3 is 14 residues long. Germline V lookup: CDR1 SNHLY, CDR2 FYNNEI. V was cut by 8 bases and J by 1 base, with 12 bases left in between. DNA for the CDR3: TGTGCCAGCTCGGTCGGGGACAGCAATCAGCCCCAGCATTTT. It is translated as CASSVGDSNQPQHF.